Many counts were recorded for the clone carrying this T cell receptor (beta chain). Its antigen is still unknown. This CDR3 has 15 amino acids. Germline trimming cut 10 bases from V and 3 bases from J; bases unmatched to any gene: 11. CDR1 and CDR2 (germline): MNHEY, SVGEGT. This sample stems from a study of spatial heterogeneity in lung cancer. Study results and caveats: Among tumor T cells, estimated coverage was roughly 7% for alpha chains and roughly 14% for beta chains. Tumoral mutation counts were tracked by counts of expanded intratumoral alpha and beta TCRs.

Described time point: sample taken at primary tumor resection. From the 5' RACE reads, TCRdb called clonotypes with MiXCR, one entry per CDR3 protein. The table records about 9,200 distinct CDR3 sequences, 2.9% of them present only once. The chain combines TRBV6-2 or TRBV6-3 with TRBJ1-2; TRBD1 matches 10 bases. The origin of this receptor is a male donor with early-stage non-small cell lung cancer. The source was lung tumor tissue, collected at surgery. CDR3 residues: CATTSRDRGHYGYTF. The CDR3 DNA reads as TGTGCCACTACAAGCCGGGACAGGGGTCACTATGGCTACACCTTC.